The 28 T cell receptor beta chains listed next were all sequenced from one sample in a study of blood T cell repertoires in COVID-19. Libraries were prepared by immunoSEQ multiplex PCR; TCRdb keeps only in-frame clonotypes and omits some of them. Of fewer than 350,000 clones in the sample, approximately 91% were seen once. Material for sequencing was PBMCs or T cells enriched from blood (not recorded which). These receptor sequences come from a middle-aged woman with acute COVID-19.

The chain links TRBV28 to TRBJ2-2; D may be TRBD1 (6 bases). Germline-derived CDR1 and CDR2 are MDHEN and SYDVKM. Trimming removed 6 bases from V and 3 bases from J, with 11 bases in between. The length of the CDR3 is 14 residues. The CDR3 sequence: CASSLGQYTGELFF. The CDR3 DNA is TGTGCCAGCAGCCTAGGACAGTACACCGGGGAGCTGTTTTTT.

In this sample, this clone turned up once. The CDR3 here is CASNSVGTDTQYF. CDR3 bases: TGCGCCAGCAACTCGGTCGGCACAGATACGCAGTATTTT. J is TRBJ2-3 and V is TRBV5-1; D is uncertain. The V gene's germline CDR1 is SGHRS and CDR2 YFSETQ. V lost 6 bases to trimming and J lost 1 base, with 9 bases between them. The CDR3 covers 13 residues.

CDR3 sequence: CAWRDSKNIQYF. The CDR3 nucleotides read TGTGCCTGGAGGGACAGCAAAAACATTCAGTACTTC. This chain links TRBV30 with TRBJ2-4; D might be TRBD1 (6 bases). The CDR3 covers 12 residues. The V gene's germline CDR1 is GTSNPN and CDR2 SVGIG (reference sequence). V was cut by 3 bases and J by 3 bases, with 6 bases left in between.

This clone was picked up a small number of times. The chain is built from TRBV6-5 and TRBJ2-5; 8 bases are shared with TRBD2. The V segment lost 10 bases and the J segment 0 bases; nucleotides outside the gene matches: 4. Germline-derived CDR1 and CDR2 are MNHEY and SVGAGI. This CDR3 spans 13 amino acids. The CDR3 spells CAISGGYQETQYF. The CDR3 DNA reads as TGTGCCATCAGCGGGGGTTACCAAGAGACCCAGTACTTC.

The chain combines TRBV3-1 (or the pseudogene TRBV3-2) with TRBJ1-5; D perhaps matches TRBD1 (5 bases). The germline CDR1 and CDR2 sequences are LGHDT and YNNKEL (reference sequence). This CDR3 region has 16 residues. V was trimmed by 1 base and J by 0 bases, leaving 10 bases between them. The CDR3 reads CASSQVDRNSNQPQHF. In DNA, the CDR3 is TGTGCCAGCAGCCAAGTTGACAGAAATAGCAATCAGCCCCAGCATTTT.

This chain links TRBV29-1 with TRBJ1-1; D may be TRBD1 (5 bases). The CDR3 is made up of 13 amino acids. Germline CDR1 SQVTM, CDR2 ANQGSEA. V lost 3 bases and J lost 1, with 9 bases in between. The CDR3 DNA reads as TGCAGCGTTGAGAGGCAGGGGAACACTGAAGCTTTCTTT. The encoded protein is CSVERQGNTEAFF.

The gene calls are TRBV2 and TRBJ2-5; the D gene is possibly TRBD2 (5 bases). Germline-derived CDR1 and CDR2 are SNHLY and FYNNEI. Trimming left V 7 bases short and J 1 base short, with 10 bases between. The CDR3 sequence is 13 residues long. The CDR3 bases are TGTGCCAGCATGGAGGAGGTCCAAGAGACCCAGTACTTC. This gives the protein CASMEEVQETQYF.

This clone was counted a single time. The chain is built from TRBV5-1 and TRBJ1-2, with 7 bases lining up with TRBD1. Germline values: CDR1 SGHRS, CDR2 YFSETQ. V lost 4 bases and J lost 5; bases outside the gene matches: 8. The length of the CDR3 is 14 residues. The CDR3 DNA reads as TGCGCCAGCAGCCCTACAGGGGTCGGGTATGGCTACACCTTC. As protein: CASSPTGVGYGYTF. The variable domain in full, completed from reference TRBV5-1 and TRBJ1-2, reads KAGVTQTPRYLIKTRGQQVTLSCSPISGHRSVSWYQQTPGQGLQFLFEYFSETQRNKGNFPGRFSGRQFSNSRSEMNVSTLELGDSALYLCASSPTGVGYGYTFGSGTRLTVV.

The V call is TRBV5-1, the J call TRBJ1-3, with a tentative D call TRBD1 (6 bases). Deletions cut 3 bases from V and 2 bases from J, with 12 bases between. CDR1 and CDR2 (germline): SGHRS, YFSETQ. The CDR3 extends over 15 amino acids. CDR3 in amino acids: CASSSGTLTGNTIYF. DNA of the CDR3: TGCGCCAGCAGCTCCGGGACACTTACTGGAAACACCATATATTTT.

This chain connects TRBV28 to TRBJ1-2; 7 bases fit TRBD1. V lost 11 bases to trimming and J lost 4 bases; unmatched junction nucleotides: 4. This CDR3 has 11 residues. Germline V gene lookup returns CDR1 MDHEN and CDR2 SYDVKM. CDR3 bases: TGTGCCCTGGGGACAGTCTATGGCTACACCTTC. It specifies CALGTVYGYTF.

CDR3 loop: CGTAGGSYEQYF. CDR3 DNA: TGTGGGACCGCGGGGGGCTCCTACGAGCAGTACTTC. This rearrangement joins TRBV5-4 to TRBJ2-7, with 8 bases identical to TRBD2. Germline V CDR1 and CDR2: SGHNT, YYREEE (reference sequence). CDR3 size: 12 residues.

The rearrangement joins TRBV18 to TRBJ2-2; D ambiguous. Germline values: CDR1 KGHSH, CDR2 LQKENI. The V and J ends lost 2 bases and 8 bases respectively, with 12 bases between them. The CDR3 sequence is 14 residues long. The CDR3 sequence: CASSPWAQKGELFF. CDR3 DNA sequence: TGTGCCAGCTCACCATGGGCCCAAAAAGGGGAGCTGTTTTTT.

The V and J genes are TRBV12-2 and TRBJ1-4; the table names TRBD1, a call not compared with the DNA. TRBV12-2 counts as a pseudogene. There are 14 residues in the CDR3. This chain's CDR3 is CARCWADHNEKLFF. The CDR3 region has the DNA TGTGCACGTTGTTGGGCAGACCATAATGAAAAACTGTTTTTT.

The chain links TRBV4-2 to TRBJ2-6; D unresolved. CDR1 LGHNA and CDR2 YNFKEQ come from the germline V gene. Trimming shortened V by 0 bases and J by 0 bases, and 3 bases separated the two germline ends. This CDR3 spans 15 amino acids. The CDR3 reads CASSQDSSGANVLTF. The CDR3 DNA sequence: TGTGCCAGCAGCCAAGATAGCTCTGGGGCCAACGTCCTGACTTTC.

The chain links TRBV29-1 to TRBJ1-5, with D maybe TRBD1 (6 bases). The CDR3 is 15 residues long. The V gene's germline CDR1 is SQVTM and CDR2 ANQGSEA. Deletions cut 2 bases from V and 3 bases from J, with 14 bases between. This chain's CDR3 is CSVERGQTNNQPQHF. As DNA, the CDR3 is TGCAGCGTTGAACGAGGACAGACAAACAATCAGCCCCAGCATTTT. The variable domain in full, with the rest retrieved from reference TRBV29-1 and TRBJ1-5, is SAVISQKPSRDICQRGTSLTIQCQVDSQVTMMFWYRQQPGQSLTLIATANQGSEATYESGFVIDKFPISRPNLTFSTLTVSNMSPEDSSIYLCSVERGQTNNQPQHFGDGTRLSIL.

This sequence joins TRBV18 and TRBJ1-2; D is unclear. Between the trimmed V and J ends, which lost 5 bases and 7 bases, there was a span of 8 bases. CDR3 length equals 11 residues. CDR1 is KGHSH and CDR2 is LQKENI in the germline V gene. The CDR3 nucleotides are TGTGCCAGCTCAGCTGACTCTGGCTACACCTTC. Translating gives CASSADSGYTF.

The chain links TRBV5-1 to TRBJ1-2; 11 bases match TRBD1. J was trimmed by 7 bases and V by 0 bases; bases with no gene match: 14. CDR3 length: 18 residues. Germline V gives CDR1 SGHRS, CDR2 YFSETQ. The CDR3: CASSLALGQGDASGGYTF. The CDR3 DNA sequence: TGCGCCAGCAGCTTGGCCTTGGGACAGGGGGATGCATCTGGTGGCTACACCTTC.

This clone was counted between two and nine times. The CDR3 protein is CASSRQGAAGETQYF. CDR3 DNA sequence: TGTGCCAGCAGTAGACAGGGGGCTGCTGGGGAGACCCAGTACTTC. J is TRBJ2-5 and V is TRBV2; 10 bases match TRBD1. This CDR3 spans 15 amino acids. V lost 5 bases, J lost 5 bases, and 8 bases stayed unmatched. From germline, CDR1 is SNHLY and CDR2 FYNNEI.

The chain employs TRBV28 and TRBJ2-7; TRBD1 is a possible D gene (6 bases). V lost 6 bases, J lost 7 bases, and 19 bases lay in between. Germline CDR1 and CDR2: MDHEN and SYDVKM. The CDR3 has 14 residues. The CDR3 reads CASSRMGASLEQYF. For the CDR3, the DNA is TGTGCCAGCAGCCGGATGGGGGCTAGCCTTGAGCAGTACTTC. Complete variable domain (other parts from reference TRBV28 and TRBJ2-7): DVKVTQSSRYLVKRTGEKVFLECVQDMDHENMFWYRQDPGLGLRLIYFSYDVKMKEKGDIPEGYSVSREKKERFSLILESASTNQTSMYLCASSRMGASLEQYFGPGTRLTVT.

This chain uses TRBV7-2 with TRBJ1-2; D is unclear. The CDR3 spans 14 residues. Looked up from germline, CDR1 is SGHTA and CDR2 is FQGNSA. V lost 7 bases, J lost 7 bases, and 19 bases lay in between. CDR3 loop: CASNPDRGRGGYTF. In DNA form, the CDR3 reads TGTGCCAGCAACCCCGACCGAGGACGGGGTGGCTACACCTTC.

The chain couples TRBV6-2 or TRBV6-3 to TRBJ2-1; 14 positions match TRBD2. CDR1 and CDR2 (germline): MNHEY, SVGEGT. The CDR3 has 17 amino acids. Unmatched junction bases numbered 0, after V lost 2 bases and J lost 0 bases. CDR3 residues: CASSYGTSGSSYNEQFF. CDR3 bases: TGTGCCAGCAGTTACGGGACTAGCGGGAGCTCCTACAATGAGCAGTTCTTC.

This clone was counted a single time. The chain joins TRBV6-4 to TRBJ1-6; D remains ambiguous. CDR1 is MRHNA and CDR2 is SNTAGT in the germline V gene. The ends were cut back, 0 bases at V and 6 bases at J, with 6 bases in the middle. The CDR3 extends over 14 amino acids. The CDR3 sequence is CASSDSALNSPLHF. The CDR3 DNA reads TGTGCCAGCAGTGACTCGGCTCTTAATTCACCCCTCCACTTT.

This clone was detected once. The genes are TRBV9 and TRBJ2-3, with D possibly TRBD2 on 6 matching bases. The CDR3 sequence is 15 residues long. Germline V lookup: CDR1 SGDLS, CDR2 YYNGEE. V lost 0 bases and J lost 0, with 8 bases in between. CDR3 region: CASSVGAGSTDTQYF. CDR3 nucleotide sequence: TGTGCCAGCAGCGTAGGAGCGGGCAGCACAGATACGCAGTATTTT. Together with reference TRBV9 and TRBJ2-3, the CDR3 gives the full variable domain: DSGVTQTPKHLITATGQRVTLRCSPRSGDLSVYWYQQSLDQGLQFLIQYYNGEERAKGNILERFSAQQFPDLHSELNLSSLELGDSALYFCASSVGAGSTDTQYFGPGTRLTVL.

The chain uses TRBV5-1 and TRBJ2-4; TRBD2 is a possible D gene (6 bases). CDR3 length equals 15 residues. Trimming stripped 5 bases from V and 4 bases from J, with 16 bases between. Germline-derived CDR1 and CDR2 are SGHRS and YFSETQ. The CDR3 loop reads CASRGGVSSKNIQYF. The CDR3 DNA is TGCGCCAGCAGGGGAGGTGTCAGTAGTAAAAACATTCAGTACTTC. Complete variable domain (other parts from reference TRBV5-1 and TRBJ2-4): KAGVTQTPRYLIKTRGQQVTLSCSPISGHRSVSWYQQTPGQGLQFLFEYFSETQRNKGNFPGRFSGRQFSNSRSEMNVSTLELGDSALYLCASRGGVSSKNIQYFGAGTRLSVL.

The chain carries TRBV4-3 and TRBJ2-1; 10 positions match TRBD1. The CDR3 runs to 15 residues. CDR1 is LGHNA and CDR2 is YSLEER in the germline V gene. Losses at the gene ends were 1 base for V and 6 bases for J; bases not matched to a gene: 3. As DNA, the CDR3 is TGCGCCAGCAGCCAAGGGACAGGGGGGGGCAATGAGCAGTTCTTC. Translating gives CASSQGTGGGNEQFF.

The chain recombines TRBV27 with TRBJ1-4; D uncertain. Trimming removed 2 bases from V and 8 bases from J, with 12 bases in between. Germline V CDR1 and CDR2: MNHEY, SMNVEV (reference sequence). The CDR3 loop spans 14 amino acids. CDR3 DNA sequence: TGTGCCAGCAGTTTAGTAGGAATCGGGGAAAAACTGTTTTTT. Translation gives CASSLVGIGEKLFF.

This chain's CDR3 is CASSSGTILETQYF. The CDR3 coding sequence is TGTGCCAGCAGCTCCGGGACTATTCTGGAGACCCAGTACTTC. V and J are TRBV7-2 and TRBJ2-5; 7 positions match TRBD2. CDR1 is SGHTA, CDR2 FQGNSA, per germline. CDR3 size: 14 residues. The V segment lost 4 bases and the J segment 5 bases; nucleotides outside the gene matches: 7.

In DNA, the CDR3 is TGTGCCAGTAGTGTGACAGGGTTAGGACAGCCCCAGCATTTT. This translates into CASSVTGLGQPQHF. This chain joins TRBV19 and TRBJ1-5; TRBD1 agrees at 7 bases. CDR1 and CDR2 (germline): LNHDA, SQIVND (reference sequence). Trimming removed 5 bases from V and 7 bases from J; junction bases left unmatched: 8. CDR3 size: 14 residues.